A selection of T cell receptor beta chains follows, all from one sample in a study of T cell changes during pregnancy in multiple sclerosis. Assay used: immunoSEQ multiplex PCR; TCRdb lists only in-frame clones, some missing. This table has about 100,000 clones, 80% to 95% appearing once. The material was peripheral blood, obtained after pregnancy. The receptor set was obtained from a female donor with multiple sclerosis, enrolled in a pregnancy study. The CDR3 runs from the conserved cysteine through the conserved F or W. The D gene is left open where the match is weak. Size is omitted from some rows. Given values are once, few, many or a class for expanded clones.

>-|-|TRBV7-6
CASSPNRVGEQYF
>-|-|TRBV11-2
CASRFMISGGAEAFF
>-|-|TRBV2
CASSADSYYGYTF
>-|-|TRBV6-5
CASSYPGVINNEQFF
>TRBD1|-|TRBV6-1
CASSEARGPDTEAFF
>TRBD1|-|TRBV19
CASSTGTGVHGMVNTEAFF
>TRBD1|-|TRBV6-5
CASSPGTGYNEQFF
>-|-|TRBV27
CASRPWGATNEKLFF
>-|-|TRBV14
CASSQGGYEKLFF
>-|-|TRBV18
CASSLRPPRVGYGYTF
>-|-|TRBV6-1
CASGGTGTVNEQFF
>TRBD1|-|TRBV2
CASTRTGLATEAFF
>TRBD1|-|TRBV5-6
CASSSEGWDRDYEQYF
>-|-|TRBV27
CASSFMGPPEAFF
>-|-|TRBV9
CASSVQGAETQYF
>-|-|TRBV14
CASTSTTGTLEAFF
>-|-|TRBV7-9
CASSPQGRDDYTF
>-|-|TRBV5-1
CASSLGARPGVSTDTQYF
>TRBD1|-|TRBV7-9
CASRATGTGGEQYF
>-|-|TRBV27
CASSLTSRQDTQYF
>TRBD1|few|TRBV5-5
CASSLTTGNNSPLHF
>-|-|TRBV7-9
CASSLWGRVSTDTQYF
>TRBD1|-|TRBV5-5
CASRTTGGRSYTF
>TRBD1|-|TRBV19
CASRTGTGWDQPQHF
>TRBD1|-|TRBV7-9
CASGRYSGTGDYEQYF
>TRBD1|-|TRBV14
CASSPIGTGYNSPLHF
>-|few|TRBV10-2
CASSEMLSSYNSPLHF
>TRBD2|-|TRBV7-2
CASSLGLAGETQYF
>-|-|TRBV7-9
CASRFGANEKLFF
>-|-|TRBV9
CASSEGSARGWRETQYF
>-|-|TRBV14
CASSPRGSKNIQYF
>-|-|TRBV19
CASHRYTGELFF
>TRBD1|-|TRBV6-1
CASSASTGFGNTIYF
>TRBD1|once|TRBV6-5
CASSGDRRAFF
>TRBD2|-|TRBV28
CASSSPGLAGGLWANVLTF
>TRBD2|-|TRBV28
CASKGGGGRPSYEQYF
>-|-|TRBV6-5
CASSYEASEGDTQYF
>-|few|TRBV4-1
CASSQDPTANYGYTF
>TRBD2|-|TRBV6-6
CASNKLAVLYNEQFF
>TRBD1|-|TRBV5-1
CASSSGTGFSNEQFF
>-|-|TRBV28
CASIGSYEQYF